This record covers a single TCR beta chain. The antigen remains undetermined. As for treatment: oral pan-JAK inhibitor, 5-10 mg twice daily. RNA extraction was followed by reverse transcription into cDNA, which acted as the sequencing template. Profiled with immunoSEQ multiplex PCR; TCRdb holds only in-frame clones, not every one. The sample lists around 190,000 clones, about 65% occurring once. The CDR3 is 20 residues long. Germline V gene data show CDR1 as LGHNA and CDR2 as YSLEER. V was pared by 2 bases and J by 3 bases, with 16 bases of the junction left unmatched. This sample was included in a study of CD8+ T cells in alopecia areata. At the level of the study: Severity scores in treated patients reflected the percentage of scalp affected. The study, taken as a whole, reports: In scalp and blood during tofacitinib, many expanded lesional clones persisted. Administration of tofacitinib significantly diminished scalp clonality and expanded CD8+ clones within the top 100. Lesional scalp, notably in alopecia totalis/universalis, had clonality above that of normal scalp.

The chain uses TRBV4-3 and TRBJ1-6, with 7 bases fitting TRBD1. This specimen was CD4+ T cells sorted from blood, taken around week 50, from a patient treated with tofacitinib. This clonotype was obtained from a human donor with alopecia areata. This CDR3 is CASSQPPTHDRENYNSPLHF. CDR3 bases: TGCGCCAGCAGCCAACCACCAACTCATGACAGGGAGAACTATAATTCACCCCTCCACTTT.